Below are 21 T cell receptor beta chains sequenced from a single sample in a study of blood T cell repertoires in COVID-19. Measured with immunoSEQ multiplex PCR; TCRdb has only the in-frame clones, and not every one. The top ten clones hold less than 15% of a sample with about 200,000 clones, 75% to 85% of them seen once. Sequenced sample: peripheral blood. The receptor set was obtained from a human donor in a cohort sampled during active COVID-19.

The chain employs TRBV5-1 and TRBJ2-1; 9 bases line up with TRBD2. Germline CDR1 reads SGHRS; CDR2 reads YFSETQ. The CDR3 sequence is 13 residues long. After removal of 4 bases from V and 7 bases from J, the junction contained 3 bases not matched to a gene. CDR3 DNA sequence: TGCGCCAGCAGCCATAGCGGGAGAAATGAGCAGTTCTTC. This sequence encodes CASSHSGRNEQFF.

For the CDR3, the DNA is TGTGCCTGGAGTCCTCGACAGGCACCCTTCTACGAGCAGTACTTC. Its translation: CAWSPRQAPFYEQYF. This chain uses TRBV30 with TRBJ2-7, with TRBD1 as a possible D gene (6 bases). There are 15 residues in the CDR3. CDR1 and CDR2 from the germline V gene are GTSNPN and SVGIG (reference sequence). V gave up 2 bases and J gave up 3 bases, with 17 bases separating them.

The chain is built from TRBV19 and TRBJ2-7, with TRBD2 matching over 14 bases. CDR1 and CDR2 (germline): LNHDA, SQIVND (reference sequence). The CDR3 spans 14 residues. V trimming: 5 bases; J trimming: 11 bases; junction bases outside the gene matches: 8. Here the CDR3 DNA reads TGTGCCAGTAGTGTAACCGGGACTAGCGGGGGAGAGTACTTC. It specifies CASSVTGTSGGEYF.

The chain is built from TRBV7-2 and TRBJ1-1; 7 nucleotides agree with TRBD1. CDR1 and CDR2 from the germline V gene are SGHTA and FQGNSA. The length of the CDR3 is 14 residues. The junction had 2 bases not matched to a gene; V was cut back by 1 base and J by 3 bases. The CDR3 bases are TGTGCCAGCAGCTTAGACAGGGGATACACTGAAGCTTTCTTT. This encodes CASSLDRGYTEAFF.

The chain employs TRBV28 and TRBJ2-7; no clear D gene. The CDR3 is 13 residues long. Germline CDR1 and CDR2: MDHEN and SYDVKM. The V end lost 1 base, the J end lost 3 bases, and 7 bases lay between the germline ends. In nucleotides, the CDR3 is TGTGCCAGCAGTTTATATAGCAGCTACGAGCAGTACTTC. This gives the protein CASSLYSSYEQYF.

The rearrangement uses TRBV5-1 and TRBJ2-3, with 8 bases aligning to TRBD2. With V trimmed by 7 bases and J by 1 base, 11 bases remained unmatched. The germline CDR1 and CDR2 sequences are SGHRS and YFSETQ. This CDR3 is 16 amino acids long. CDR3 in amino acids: CASSRRLAGGTDTQYF. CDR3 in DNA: TGCGCCAGCTCCCGGAGGCTAGCGGGCGGCACAGATACGCAGTATTTT.

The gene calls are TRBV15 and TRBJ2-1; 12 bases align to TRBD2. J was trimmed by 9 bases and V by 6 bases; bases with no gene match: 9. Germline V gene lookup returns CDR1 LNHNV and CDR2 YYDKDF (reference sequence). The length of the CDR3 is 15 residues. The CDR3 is CATRPTSGREGEQFF. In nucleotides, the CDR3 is TGTGCCACCAGACCGACTAGCGGGAGAGAGGGTGAGCAGTTCTTC.

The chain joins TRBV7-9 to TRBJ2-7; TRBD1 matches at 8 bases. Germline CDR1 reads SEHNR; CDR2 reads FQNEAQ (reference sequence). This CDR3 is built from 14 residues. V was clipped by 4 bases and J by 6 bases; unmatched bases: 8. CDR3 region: CASSSTGGEREQYF. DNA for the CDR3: TGTGCCAGCAGCTCAACAGGGGGAGAACGCGAGCAGTACTTC.

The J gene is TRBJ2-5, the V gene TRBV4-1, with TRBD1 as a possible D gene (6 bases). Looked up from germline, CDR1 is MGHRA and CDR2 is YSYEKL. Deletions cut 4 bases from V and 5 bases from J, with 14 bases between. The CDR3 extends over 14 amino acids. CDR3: CASSRTGSAETQYF. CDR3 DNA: TGCGCCAGCAGCCGAACAGGGTCGGCGGAGACCCAGTACTTC.

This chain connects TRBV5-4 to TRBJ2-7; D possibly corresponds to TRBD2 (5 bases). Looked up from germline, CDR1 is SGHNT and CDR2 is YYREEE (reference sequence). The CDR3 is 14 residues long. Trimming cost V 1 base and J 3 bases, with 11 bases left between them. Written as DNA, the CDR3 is TGTGCCAGCAGCTTGCGCGGAGGCTTCTACGAGCAGTACTTC. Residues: CASSLRGGFYEQYF.

The CDR3 nucleotides read TGCGCCAGCAGCCAGACCGGGACTAGCAGAGCCAAAAACATTCAGTACTTC. Translated, it gives CASSQTGTSRAKNIQYF. The gene calls are TRBV4-1 and TRBJ2-4, with 9 bases fitting TRBD2. Trimming cost V 3 bases and J 0 bases; bases outside gene matches: 6. The CDR3 loop spans 17 amino acids. Looked up from germline, CDR1 is MGHRA and CDR2 is YSYEKL.

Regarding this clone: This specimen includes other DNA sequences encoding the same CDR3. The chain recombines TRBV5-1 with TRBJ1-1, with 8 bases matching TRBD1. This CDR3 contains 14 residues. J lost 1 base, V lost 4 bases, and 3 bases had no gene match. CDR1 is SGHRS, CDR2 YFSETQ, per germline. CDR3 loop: CASSPGTGNTEAFF. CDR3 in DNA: TGCGCCAGCAGCCCAGGGACAGGGAACACTGAAGCTTTCTTT.

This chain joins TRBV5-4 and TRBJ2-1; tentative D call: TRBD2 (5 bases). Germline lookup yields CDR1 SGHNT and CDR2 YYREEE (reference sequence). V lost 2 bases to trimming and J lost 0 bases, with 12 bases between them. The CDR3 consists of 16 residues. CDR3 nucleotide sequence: TGTGCCAGCAGCTTCCGGGGAAGGAACTCCTACAATGAGCAGTTCTTC. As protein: CASSFRGRNSYNEQFF.

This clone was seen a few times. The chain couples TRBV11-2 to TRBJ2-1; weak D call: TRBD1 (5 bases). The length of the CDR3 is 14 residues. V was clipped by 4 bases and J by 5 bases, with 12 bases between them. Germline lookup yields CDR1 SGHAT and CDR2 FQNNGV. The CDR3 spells CASSYTRGNNEQFF. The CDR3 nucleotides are TGTGCCAGCAGCTATACAAGGGGTAACAATGAGCAGTTCTTC. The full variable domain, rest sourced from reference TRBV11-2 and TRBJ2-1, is EAGVAQSPRYKIIEKRQSVAFWCNPISGHATLYWYQQILGQGPKLLIQFQNNGVVDDSQLPKDRFSAERLKGVDSTLKIQPAKLEDSAVYLCASSYTRGNNEQFFGPGTRLTVL.

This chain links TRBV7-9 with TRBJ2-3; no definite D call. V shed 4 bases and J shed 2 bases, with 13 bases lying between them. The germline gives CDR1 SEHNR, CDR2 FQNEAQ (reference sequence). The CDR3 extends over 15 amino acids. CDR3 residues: CASSSGLLPTDTQYF. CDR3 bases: TGTGCCAGCAGCTCGGGTCTTTTACCCACAGATACGCAGTATTTT.

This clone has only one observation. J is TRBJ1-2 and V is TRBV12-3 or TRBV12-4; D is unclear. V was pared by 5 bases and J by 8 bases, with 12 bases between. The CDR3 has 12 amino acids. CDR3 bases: TGTGCCAGCAGTCGGGATCGAAACGGCTACACCTTC. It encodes CASSRDRNGYTF.

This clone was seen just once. CDR3 in amino acids: CATSRDRLLSRDTQYF. The CDR3 bases are TGTGCCACCAGCAGAGATCGACTCCTAAGTAGGGATACGCAGTATTTT. V and J are TRBV15 and TRBJ2-3; D is unclear. Trimming shortened V by 0 bases and J by 6 bases, and 16 bases separated the two germline ends. Germline V gene sequence: CDR1 LNHNV, CDR2 YYDKDF (reference sequence). The CDR3 loop spans 16 amino acids.

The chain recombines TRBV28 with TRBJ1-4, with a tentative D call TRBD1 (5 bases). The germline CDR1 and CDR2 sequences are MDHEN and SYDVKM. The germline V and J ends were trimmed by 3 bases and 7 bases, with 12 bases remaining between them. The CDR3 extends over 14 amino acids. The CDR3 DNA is TGTGCCAGCAGTTTGGGGGGAAGTGTTGAAAAACTGTTTTTT. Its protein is CASSLGGSVEKLFF.

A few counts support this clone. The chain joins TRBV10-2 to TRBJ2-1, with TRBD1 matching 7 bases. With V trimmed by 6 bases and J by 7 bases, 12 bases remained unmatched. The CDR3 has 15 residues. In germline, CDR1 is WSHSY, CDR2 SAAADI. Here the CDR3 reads CASRYRGDRINEQFF. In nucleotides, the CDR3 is TGCGCCAGCAGATACAGGGGCGACCGCATAAATGAGCAGTTCTTC.

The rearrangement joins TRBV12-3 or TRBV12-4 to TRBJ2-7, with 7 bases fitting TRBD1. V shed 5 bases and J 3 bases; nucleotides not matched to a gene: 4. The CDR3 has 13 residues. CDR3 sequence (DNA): TGTGCCAGCAGTGGACAGGCGTACTACGAGCAGTACTTC. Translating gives CASSGQAYYEQYF.

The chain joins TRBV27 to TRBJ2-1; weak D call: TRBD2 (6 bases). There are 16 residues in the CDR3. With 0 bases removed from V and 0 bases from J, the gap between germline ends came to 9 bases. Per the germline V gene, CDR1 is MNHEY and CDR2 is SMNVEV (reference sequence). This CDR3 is CASSLSAGSSYNEQFF. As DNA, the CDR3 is TGTGCCAGCAGTTTATCTGCGGGGTCCTCCTACAATGAGCAGTTCTTC.